This T cell receptor beta chain emerged from a study of T-cell memory formation after mild COVID-19 (dated by TCRdb to the early 2020s). About the investigation overall: TCR sequence clusters from the two donors were largely donor specific. The cohort comprised two young, previously healthy adult volunteers, one female and one male. T-cell clones expanding and contracting after mild COVID-19 in a couple of donors were tracked by longitudinal TCRalpha and TCRbeta repertoire sequencing.

This clonotype has only a few counts. Its antigen remains unidentified. Base qualities are not recorded, but no much larger clone differs from it by a single base. PBMCs were isolated by Ficoll-Paque density gradient centrifugation. Sequencing used an Illumina NovaSeq 6000. Using 5'RACE with constant-segment primers, TCRalpha and TCRbeta cDNA libraries were constructed, with sample barcodes and unique molecular identifiers added in the process. Trizol reagent was used to extract RNA from every sample. Amplification of the libraries took two PCR steps, and the second step added a second sample barcode plus Illumina TruSeq adapters. Sequencing of libraries was performed on an Illumina NovaSeq with 2 x 150 bp paired-end reads. The paper's data handling went like this. With migec v1.2.7, reads were demultiplexed and then collapsed into UMI-guided consensus sequences. Using mixcr v2.1.11, UMI consensuses were aligned to TRA and TRB V and J templates and then assembled into clonotypes. Expanded or contracted clonotypes were those called significant by both edgeR and NoisET, with noise models trained on biological replicates. For edgeR calls, the thresholds were a false discovery rate-adjusted p below 0.01 and a log2 fold-change of 1. As an exploratory analysis of dynamics, max-normalized trajectories of the 1000 most abundant clonotypes were examined with PCA combined with hierarchical clustering. Separately sequenced CD4+ and CD8+ repertoires were used to assign a CD4 or CD8 phenotype to each responding clone. TCRdb reran the public reads through fastp at Q25 and MiXCR, keeping productive beta chains. Entries that share a CDR3 protein sequence are merged under the most common genes and DNA. The V and J calls and clone size come from TCRdb's table, not from the authors' own analysis. This sample comprises approximately 300,000 distinct CDR3 sequences, approximately 15% of them detected only once. 20% to 25% of the sample is in the top ten clones.

The CDR3 measures 15 amino acids from cysteine to phenylalanine. Only CDR3 DNA remains: 45 bases, in frame from the first base. The germline V gene provides CDR1 KGHSH and CDR2 LQKENI. After removal of 5 bases from V and 5 bases from J, the junction retains 7 bases not matched to a gene. The paper's findings and limits, for the study overall: Contracting CD4+ clones were located mainly in the CM and EM memory subsets, whereas CD8+ clones were found to be enriched in EMRA. Clones contracting from day 15 to 85 had balanced CD4/CD8 phenotypes, while a second wave expanding from day 15 to 37 was biased towards CD4+. Only a couple of mild cases were covered by the study, and larger cohorts that include severe cases with pre-infection samples were considered necessary. Some responding clones were detected in pre-infection memory, suggesting pre-existing cross-reactive memory T cells joined the SARS-CoV-2 response. The second-wave clones that peaked on day 37 were not confirmed to be SARS-CoV-2 specific.

The sequenced material came from PBMCs or a T cell subset sorted from them (not recorded which). The chain joins TRBV18 to TRBJ2-7; 12 bases in the middle match TRBD2. The receptor was derived from a man younger than 35 who had mild COVID-19 (a few samples of this study predate the infection). The sample titles of this study are shuffled in the database, so cell type and time point are left out; the donor was told from shared clones. Here is the DNA: TGTGCCAGCTCATCGAGACTAGCGGGGGAAAACGAGCAGTACTTC. This yields the protein CASSSRLAGENEQYF. Reference TRBV18 and TRBJ2-7 genes cover what lies past the CDR3, so the full variable domain is NAGVMQNPRHLVRRRGQEARLRCSPMKGHSHVYWYRQLPEEGLKFMVYLQKENIIDESGMPKERFSAEFPKEGPSILRIQQVVRGDSAAYFCASSSRLAGENEQYFGPGTRLTVT.